The sequence of this T cell receptor (beta chain) was determined in a study of T cells expressing NK-cell markers. At the level of the study: With respect to HCMV, seven of the eight sequenced donors were seropositive, and one was seronegative.

TCRdb re-called the 5' RACE reads; every CDR3 protein appears as one record, without DNA. This sample's table has about 170,000 distinct CDR3 sequences. Overall study findings and caveats: Whether expanded NKG2C-expressing T cell clones recognize HCMV is unknown. Dominant NKG2C+ clonotypes in a handful of donors made up about 1.0-8% of CD8+ T cells. Researchers report these clonotypes also headed the CD3+CD56-NKG2C+ fraction in a handful of donors.

The CDR3 covers 17 residues. Per germline, CDR1 SQVTM and CDR2 ANQGSEA. Details on this clonotype: Its antigen is unidentified.

Sequencing input: blood T cells: a sorted CD56 or NKG2C T cell subset, CD4+ or CD8+ T cells, or bulk PBMC T cells (not recorded which). The source is a man aged 18-75 years in good health. J is TRBJ2-1 and V is TRBV29-1; lacking DNA, the TRBD1 call made by TCRdb goes unchecked. The CDR3 sequence is CSVAGIPGTVPYNEQFF.